This T cell receptor (beta chain) comes out of a study of blood T cell repertoires in COVID-19. Study background: Whether acute or convalescent, the COVID-19 samples came from the United States, Italy and Spain.

Method: immunoSEQ multiplex PCR; TCRdb's copy keeps in-frame clones and lacks some. The sample has 80,000 to 100,000 clones, over 75% seen once. Germline CDR1 is SGHRS and CDR2 is YFSETQ. There are 14 residues in the CDR3. The V end was cut by 5 bases, the J end by 6 bases, with 14 bases between. The chain combines TRBV5-1 with TRBJ2-2; D unresolved. This clonotype originated in a man aged 55 to 70 with acute or convalescent COVID-19. Sequencing was performed on peripheral blood. The CDR3 here is CASRSVPSPGELFF. In nucleotides, the CDR3 is TGCGCCAGCAGGTCCGTCCCTTCTCCCGGGGAGCTGTTTTTT.